The 19 T cell receptor beta chains in this list originate from one sample, sequenced in a study of blood T cell repertoires in COVID-19. Profiling relied on immunoSEQ multiplex PCR, and the TCRdb table lists in-frame clones only, not all of them. The table lists roughly 160,000 clones, under 90% of them singletons, with about 12% in the top ten. The sequenced sample was PBMCs or T cells enriched from blood (not recorded which). Every receptor here comes from a man aged 50-59 years who had recovered from COVID-19.

The V call is TRBV28, the J call TRBJ1-2; weak D call: TRBD1 (6 bases). V was clipped by 5 bases and J by 8 bases, with 18 bases between them. The CDR3 sequence is 14 residues long. Germline V gene lookup returns CDR1 MDHEN and CDR2 SYDVKM. The CDR3 bases are TGTGCCAGCAGTCCCCCCGCCAGGGGCGGAGGCTACACCTTC. Amino acids: CASSPPARGGGYTF.

The chain combines TRBV19 with TRBJ1-6, with no clear D. The CDR3 sequence is 15 residues long. Germline assignment: CDR1 LNHDA and CDR2 SQIVND (reference sequence). V lost 6 bases to trimming and J lost 6 bases, with 15 bases between them. For the CDR3, the DNA is TGTGCCAGTAGGCCCTCACGGGGATTTAATTCACCCCTCCACTTT. Translating gives CASRPSRGFNSPLHF.

V is TRBV10-3 and J is TRBJ1-5, with D tentatively TRBD1 (5 bases). Trimming took 0 bases from V and 4 from J, leaving 16 bases between them. CDR1 and CDR2 (germline): ENHRY, SYGVKD. The CDR3 is 17 amino acids. Here the CDR3 DNA reads TGTGCCATCAGTGAGTCGGAGGGGCGGTTAGCAAATCAGCCCCAGCATTTT. It is translated as CAISESEGRLANQPQHF.

The chain links TRBV2 to TRBJ1-1, with 7 bases matching TRBD1. This CDR3 contains 14 residues. Trimming removed 8 bases from V and 0 bases from J; junction bases left unmatched: 6. Per the germline V gene, CDR1 is SNHLY and CDR2 is FYNNEI. CDR3 amino acids: CASRGRGVNTEAFF. The DNA for the CDR3 is TGTGCCAGCCGGGGCAGGGGGGTGAACACTGAAGCTTTCTTT.

This chain connects TRBV9 to TRBJ1-4, with D unresolved. Between the trimmed V and J ends, which lost 4 bases and 5 bases, there was a span of 15 bases. CDR1 is SGDLS, CDR2 YYNGEE, per germline. The CDR3 is 15 residues long. CDR3 loop: CASSTSPQRNEKLFF. The DNA of the CDR3 is TGTGCCAGCAGCACGAGCCCCCAGAGGAATGAAAAACTGTTTTTT.

V and J are TRBV5-1 and TRBJ1-2; 9 positions agree with TRBD1. This CDR3 region has 15 residues. Germline CDR1 and CDR2: SGHRS and YFSETQ. With 1 base clipped from V and 4 bases from J, the junction kept 5 bases outside the gene matches. The DNA of the CDR3 is TGCGCCAGCAGCTTGACGGGACAGGGAGGCTATGGCTACACCTTC. Translation: CASSLTGQGGYGYTF.

The chain joins TRBV7-9 to TRBJ2-1; possibly TRBD2 for D (6 bases). With 4 bases removed from V and 14 bases from J, the gap between germline ends came to 12 bases. Germline loops: CDR1 SEHNR, CDR2 FQNEAQ (reference sequence). The CDR3 is made up of 11 amino acids. The CDR3 nucleotides read TGTGCCAGCAGCTATGGGGGGTGGAAGTTCTTC. Residues: CASSYGGWKFF.

The CDR3 loop is CASSSWGEVKTQYF. Written as DNA, the CDR3 is TGTGCCAGCAGTTCCTGGGGGGAGGTAAAGACCCAGTACTTC. This chain connects TRBV28 to TRBJ2-5, with a possible D match to TRBD2 (6 bases). V lost 4 bases and J 6 bases, leaving 15 bases between the germline ends. The CDR3 contains 14 residues. The germline gives CDR1 MDHEN, CDR2 SYDVKM.

The V and J genes are TRBV4-2 and TRBJ2-3, with 8 positions matching TRBD2. Germline-derived CDR1 and CDR2 are LGHNA and YNFKEQ. The CDR3 contains 16 residues. With V trimmed by 2 bases and J by 0 bases, 4 bases remained unmatched. The CDR3 DNA follows: TGTGCCAGCAGCCAAATCGGGGGGGCGAGCACAGATACGCAGTATTTT. Protein sequence: CASSQIGGASTDTQYF.

The CDR3 DNA reads as TGCGCCAGCAGCTTGGTGTCAGGGTGGAATTCACCCCTCCACTTT. Its protein product is CASSLVSGWNSPLHF. This chain joins TRBV5-1 and TRBJ1-6; D is perhaps TRBD1 (5 bases). The CDR3 consists of 15 residues. Germline values: CDR1 SGHRS, CDR2 YFSETQ. Deletions cut 0 bases from V and 7 bases from J, with 11 bases between.

The chain recombines TRBV27 with TRBJ1-6; D not certain. The CDR3 is 17 residues long. Germline CDR1 reads MNHEY; CDR2 reads SMNVEV (reference sequence). The V and J ends lost 2 bases and 2 bases respectively, with 13 bases between them. In DNA form, the CDR3 reads TGTGCCAGCAGTTTAAACGGGATTAGGACCTATAATTCACCCCTCCACTTT. Protein sequence: CASSLNGIRTYNSPLHF.

The chain carries TRBV11-1 and TRBJ1-2; tentatively, D is TRBD1 (6 bases). V was cut by 7 bases and J by 2 bases, with 11 bases left in between. CDR1 is SGHAT and CDR2 is FQDESV in the germline V gene (reference sequence). This CDR3 comprises 13 residues. CDR3 amino acids: CASTKGGNYGYTF. The CDR3 DNA reads TGTGCCAGCACCAAAGGGGGAAACTATGGCTACACCTTC.

This chain connects TRBV7-8 to TRBJ2-7; 9 nucleotides line up with TRBD2. The trim removed 1 base at V and 6 bases at J, leaving 13 bases unmatched. Germline V CDR1 and CDR2: SGHVS, FQNEAQ. This CDR3 has 17 amino acids. The CDR3 DNA is TGTGCCAGCAGCTTAGTACTTAGCGGGGGCCTGTCCCTCGAGCAGTACTTC. This sequence encodes CASSLVLSGGLSLEQYF.

The V call is TRBV11-3, the J call TRBJ2-5; D not certain. The ends were cut back, 5 bases at V and 2 bases at J, with 15 bases in the middle. The CDR3 is made up of 15 amino acids. Germline CDR1 reads SGHNT; CDR2 reads YENEEA. The CDR3 region is CASSPSRAQQETQYF. CDR3 bases: TGTGCCAGCAGCCCCTCAAGAGCGCAGCAAGAGACCCAGTACTTC.

This rearrangement joins TRBV20-1 to TRBJ2-1, with 9 bases matching TRBD2. V lost 3 bases and J lost 2; bases outside the gene matches: 5. CDR3 size: 15 residues. Germline V gives CDR1 DFQATT, CDR2 SNEGSKA (reference sequence). The CDR3 nucleotides read TGCAGTGCTAGTAATCCTAGCGGGGCCTACAATGAGCAGTTCTTC. It yields the protein CSASNPSGAYNEQFF.

The gene calls are TRBV29-1 and TRBJ1-4; D perhaps matches TRBD1 (5 bases). V lost 6 bases, J lost 0 bases, and 20 bases lay in between. This CDR3 is built from 17 residues. CDR1 and CDR2 from the germline V gene are SQVTM and ANQGSEA. CDR3 loop: CSVQAGGIGATNEKLFF. CDR3 coding DNA: TGCAGCGTCCAAGCTGGGGGGATTGGGGCAACTAATGAAAAACTGTTTTTT. The full variable domain, completed using reference TRBV29-1 and TRBJ1-4, is SAVISQKPSRDICQRGTSLTIQCQVDSQVTMMFWYRQQPGQSLTLIATANQGSEATYESGFVIDKFPISRPNLTFSTLTVSNMSPEDSSIYLCSVQAGGIGATNEKLFFGSGTQLSVL.

This clone occurred once. The V call is TRBV7-8, the J call TRBJ1-3; D may be TRBD1 (5 bases). This CDR3 has 15 amino acids. Germline CDR1 reads SGHVS; CDR2 reads FQNEAQ. V gave up 6 bases and J gave up 0 bases, with 12 bases separating them. The DNA for the CDR3 is TGTGCCAGCAGTCCCTCGGGGGACTCTGGAAACACCATATATTTT. It yields the protein CASSPSGDSGNTIYF.

The rearrangement joins TRBV21-1 to TRBJ1-1. TRBV21-1 is tagged as a pseudogene. The CDR3 is made up of 12 amino acids. The CDR3 DNA reads as TGTGCCAGCAGCGTACCCCCGGGAAACTCGGGCTTT. It translates to CASSVPPGNSGF.

In this sample, this clone turned up once. The chain combines TRBV6-2 or TRBV6-3 with TRBJ2-4; D is unresolved. Per germline, CDR1 MNHEY and CDR2 SVGEGT. V dropped 5 bases and J dropped 0 bases, with 11 bases sitting between them. CDR3 length equals 15 residues. CDR3 coding DNA: TGTGCCAGCAGTCCGTTGGCCGTAGCCAAAAACATTCAGTACTTC. Protein: CASSPLAVAKNIQYF.